This entry lists 29 T cell receptor beta chains sequenced from one sample in a study of Ad26.COV2.S vaccination and SARS-CoV-2 variants. Treatment indicated: 15 to 20 received Ad26.COV2.S at low or high dose, single or two shots; 5 received placebo; per-sample allocation not given. All samples were drawn on day 63, counting from the first vaccine or placebo injection. Produced via immunoSEQ multiplex PCR; TCRdb's table is partial and in-frame only. The table records hundreds of thousands of clones, 65% to 90% of them present only once. Material: peripheral blood, obtained in a trial of Ad26.COV2.S vaccine versus placebo. The receptors come from a person aged 18-65 years who received the Ad26.COV2.S COVID-19 vaccine or a placebo.

The chain employs TRBV19 and TRBJ2-7; 7 bases are a match to TRBD1. CDR1 LNHDA and CDR2 SQIVND come from the germline V gene (reference sequence). The CDR3 runs to 12 residues. The junction had 3 bases not matched to a gene; V was cut back by 5 bases and J by 5 bases. CDR3 sequence (DNA): TGTGCCAGTAGTCACAGGGGACACGAGCAGTACTTC. Translating gives CASSHRGHEQYF.

The rearrangement joins TRBV6-2 or TRBV6-3 to TRBJ2-3, with 8 bases that match TRBD2. Trimming at V came to 6 bases and at J to 1 base, leaving 3 bases not matched to a gene. The CDR3 sequence is 14 residues long. Germline assignment: CDR1 MNHEY and CDR2 SVGEGT. The CDR3 loop is CASSPGGGTDTQYF. In nucleotides, the CDR3 is TGTGCCAGCAGCCCGGGGGGGGGCACAGATACGCAGTATTTT.

This sequence joins TRBV4-1 and TRBJ1-5; 9 nucleotides agree with TRBD1. The CDR3 contains 15 residues. CDR1 is MGHRA, CDR2 YSYEKL, per germline. The junction had 6 bases not matched to a gene; V was cut back by 0 bases and J by 9 bases. CDR3 amino acids: CASSQDSGTGLPQHF. CDR3 sequence (DNA): TGCGCCAGCAGCCAAGATTCGGGGACAGGGCTGCCCCAGCATTTT.

This clone has only one observation. The rearrangement joins TRBV19 to TRBJ1-4; D remains unclear. CDR1 and CDR2 from the germline V gene are LNHDA and SQIVND (reference sequence). Trimming removed 7 bases from V and 8 bases from J, with 17 bases in between. The CDR3 length is 14 residues. Here the CDR3 DNA reads TGTGCCAGTAATAACCGGGGTTCTCGGGAAAAACTGTTTTTT. Protein product: CASNNRGSREKLFF.

This rearrangement joins TRBV24-1 to TRBJ2-6; possibly TRBD1 for D (5 bases). Germline V gene data show CDR1 as KGHDR and CDR2 as SFDVKD. This CDR3 spans 16 amino acids. Trimming cost V 4 bases and J 0 bases, with 9 bases left between them. CDR3 in amino acids: CATSEYRLSGANVLTF. The CDR3 nucleotides are TGTGCCACCAGTGAATACAGGCTCTCTGGGGCCAACGTCCTGACTTTC.

The V gene is TRBV6-2 or TRBV6-3, the J gene TRBJ1-2; 7 bases match TRBD1. After removal of 5 bases from V and 11 bases from J, the junction contained 11 bases not matched to a gene. CDR3 size: 13 residues. CDR1 MNHEY and CDR2 SVGEGT come from the germline V gene. CDR3 sequence reads: CASSRRGQDSYTF. The CDR3 nucleotides read TGTGCCAGCAGTCGGCGAGGACAGGACTCTTACACCTTC.

The V call is TRBV6-2 or TRBV6-3, the J call TRBJ1-6; 7 nucleotides line up with TRBD1. CDR1 MNHEY and CDR2 SVGEGT come from the germline V gene. Germline trimming cut 5 bases from V and 10 bases from J; bases unmatched to any gene: 8. CDR3 size: 14 residues. The CDR3 spells CASSLYRGGSPLHF. The CDR3 nucleotides are TGTGCCAGCAGTCTATACAGGGGAGGATCACCCCTCCACTTT.

The V and J genes are TRBV19 and TRBJ2-2, with TRBD2 matching over 7 bases. The germline gives CDR1 LNHDA, CDR2 SQIVND (reference sequence). V shed 10 bases, J shed 6 bases, and the junction held 11 bases outside the gene matches. CDR3 length equals 14 residues. CDR3 nucleotides: TGTGCCACCAAGGGAGCGGGAATCTCCGGGGAGCTGTTTTTT. Translating gives CATKGAGISGELFF.

The V and J genes are TRBV10-1 and TRBJ1-1; D uncertain. Looked up from germline, CDR1 is WNHNN and CDR2 is SYGVQD (reference sequence). The CDR3 totals 13 residues. Trimming shortened V by 2 bases and J by 5 bases, and 9 bases separated the two germline ends. The DNA of the CDR3 is TGCGCCAGCAGTGAGGGCGTTAGGACTGAAGCTTTCTTT. Translated: CASSEGVRTEAFF.

CDR3: CASSPLGGTQYF. The CDR3, as DNA: TGCGCCAGCAGCCCCCTGGGGGGGACCCAGTACTTC. The chain has TRBV5-1 and TRBJ2-5, with D maybe TRBD2 (6 bases). V lost 4 bases to trimming and J lost 7 bases, with 11 bases between them. This CDR3 is built from 12 residues. Germline CDR1 is SGHRS and CDR2 is YFSETQ.

The chain combines TRBV30 with TRBJ1-5; D gene unclear. The CDR3 has 13 amino acids. Trimming removed 0 bases at V and 7 bases at J, with 10 bases between. Germline assignment: CDR1 GTSNPN and CDR2 SVGIG (reference sequence). CDR3 sequence reads: CAWSVGSDQPQHF. CDR3 nucleotide sequence: TGTGCCTGGAGTGTAGGCAGTGACCAGCCCCAGCATTTT.

The chain uses TRBV4-1 and TRBJ2-1, with TRBD2 matching 10 bases. Germline values: CDR1 MGHRA, CDR2 YSYEKL. Losses at the gene ends were 4 bases for V and 7 bases for J; bases not matched to a gene: 13. CDR3 size: 17 residues. The CDR3 here is CASSPPLLAGAINEQFF. DNA of the CDR3: TGCGCCAGCAGCCCGCCCCTCCTAGCGGGGGCCATTAATGAGCAGTTCTTC.

This clone was picked up a small number of times. The chain combines TRBV6-6 with TRBJ2-5; D call uncertain. The V end lost 4 bases, the J end lost 4 bases, and 13 bases lay between the germline ends. The CDR3 length is 14 residues. From germline, CDR1 is MNHNY and CDR2 SVGAGI (reference sequence). DNA of the CDR3: TGTGCCAGCAGTTCCCCTGGGGTTCCAGAGACCCAGTACTTC. It translates to CASSSPGVPETQYF.

This clone was counted only a few times. V is TRBV5-6 and J is TRBJ2-7; perhaps TRBD1 as D (5 bases). The CDR3 consists of 15 residues. The V end was cut by 0 bases, the J end by 0 bases, with 10 bases between. The V gene's germline CDR1 is SGHDT and CDR2 YYEEEE. In DNA, the CDR3 is TGTGCCAGCAGCTTGGTACAGGCCCACTCCTACGAGCAGTACTTC. Protein: CASSLVQAHSYEQYF.

V and J are TRBV7-8 and TRBJ2-3; D is possibly TRBD2 (6 bases). CDR3 length: 15 residues. Trimming cost V 4 bases and J 4 bases, with 15 bases left between them. The germline V gene encodes CDR1 SGHVS and CDR2 FQNEAQ. The CDR3 nucleotides are TGTGCCAGCAGCTCTAGAGCGGGTAGCGCAGATACGCAGTATTTT. This codes for CASSSRAGSADTQYF.

The chain recombines TRBV28 with TRBJ1-1; perhaps TRBD1 as D (6 bases). There are 13 residues in the CDR3. Germline V gene sequence: CDR1 MDHEN, CDR2 SYDVKM. Trimming left V 6 bases short and J 4 bases short, with 12 bases between. CDR3 sequence reads: CASSKTGLTEAFF. In DNA form, the CDR3 reads TGTGCCAGCAGCAAAACAGGGCTCACTGAAGCTTTCTTT.

This clone was seen once. The V gene is TRBV28, the J gene TRBJ1-4; D unclear. Germline V gene data show CDR1 as MDHEN and CDR2 as SYDVKM. Trimming removed 7 bases from V and 7 bases from J, with 16 bases in between. The length of the CDR3 is 14 residues. CDR3 DNA: TGTGCCAGCACACGGTTTAACCAGGCTGAAAAACTGTTTTTT. This translates into CASTRFNQAEKLFF.

This clone was observed once. This chain joins TRBV9 and TRBJ2-3; 7 nucleotides line up with TRBD1. There are 17 residues in the CDR3. From germline, CDR1 is SGDLS and CDR2 YYNGEE. V was clipped by 2 bases and J by 4 bases; unmatched bases: 13. Written as DNA, the CDR3 is TGTGCCAGCAGCGTCCGAGGGGGCTACGAAAGGGCAGATACGCAGTATTTT. Amino acids: CASSVRGGYERADTQYF.

The chain has TRBV6-2 or TRBV6-3 and TRBJ2-1; no reliable D call. This CDR3 is built from 18 residues. Germline V gives CDR1 MNHEY, CDR2 SVGEGT. The V end was cut by 2 bases, the J end by 0 bases, with 17 bases between. The CDR3 loop reads CASSYPLAGAFSYNEQFF. DNA for the CDR3: TGTGCCAGCAGTTACCCCCTTGCAGGAGCCTTCTCCTACAATGAGCAGTTCTTC.

The V gene is TRBV9, the J gene TRBJ2-1; TRBD1 matches 8 bases. From germline, CDR1 is SGDLS and CDR2 YYNGEE. V lost 4 bases, J lost 8 bases, and 11 bases stayed unmatched. This CDR3 region has 15 residues. The DNA of the CDR3 is TGTGCCAGCAGCCTGGGGGACAGGACTGCGGATGAGCAGTTCTTC. Protein: CASSLGDRTADEQFF.

The chain is built from TRBV28 and TRBJ2-2, with 7 nucleotides matching TRBD2. The CDR3 totals 18 residues. V lost 3 bases, J lost 6 bases, and 16 bases stayed unmatched. Per the germline V gene, CDR1 is MDHEN and CDR2 is SYDVKM. The CDR3 nucleotides read TGTGCCAGCAGTTTGCGATTCGGGCGGGAGTCGAGGGCCGGGGAGCTGTTTTTT. Translating gives CASSLRFGRESRAGELFF.

The V call is TRBV28, the J call TRBJ2-7; no firm D call. This CDR3 spans 15 amino acids. The V gene lost 2 bases and the J gene lost 0 bases, with 11 bases spanning the gap. From germline, CDR1 is MDHEN and CDR2 SYDVKM. As DNA, the CDR3 is TGTGCCAGCAGTTTAGGGTCCCTTAGCTCCTACGAGCAGTACTTC. Translating gives CASSLGSLSSYEQYF.

This clone was seen more than once but under ten times. The chain combines TRBV19 with TRBJ1-2, with 7 nucleotides matching TRBD1. The V gene's germline CDR1 is LNHDA and CDR2 SQIVND (reference sequence). CDR3 length equals 16 residues. V trimming: 4 bases; J trimming: 3 bases; junction bases outside the gene matches: 11. The CDR3 is CASSTITGARDYGYTF. The CDR3, as DNA: TGTGCCAGTAGTACAATCACAGGGGCGCGGGACTATGGCTACACCTTC.

The chain is built from TRBV4-1 and TRBJ2-2; D not certain. The CDR3 length is 14 residues. From germline, CDR1 is MGHRA and CDR2 YSYEKL. V lost 0 bases and J 1 base, leaving 3 bases between the germline ends. CDR3 DNA sequence: TGCGCCAGCAGCCAAGAAAAGAACACCGGGGAGCTGTTTTTT. Its protein is CASSQEKNTGELFF.

The V call is TRBV6-6, the J call TRBJ1-5; 12 bases map to TRBD1. With 5 bases clipped from V and 2 bases from J, the junction kept 4 bases outside the gene matches. The CDR3 loop spans 16 amino acids. Per germline, CDR1 MNHNY and CDR2 SVGAGI (reference sequence). DNA of the CDR3: TGTGCCAGCAGTCGGGGACAGGGGGCCGGCAATCAGCCCCAGCATTTT. Its translation: CASSRGQGAGNQPQHF.

The chain uses TRBV19 and TRBJ2-3; unclear D gene. This CDR3 has 14 residues. V shed 5 bases and J shed 0 bases, with 9 bases lying between them. From germline, CDR1 is LNHDA and CDR2 SQIVND (reference sequence). CDR3 residues: CASSLLGSTDTQYF. Written as DNA, the CDR3 is TGTGCCAGTAGTCTCCTAGGGAGCACAGATACGCAGTATTTT. The whole variable domain, remainder taken from reference TRBV19 and TRBJ2-3, is DGGITQSPKYLFRKEGQNVTLSCEQNLNHDAMYWYRQDPGQGLRLIYYSQIVNDFQKGDIAEGYSVSREKKESFPLTVTSAQKNPTAFYLCASSLLGSTDTQYFGPGTRLTVL.

The chain employs TRBV11-2 and TRBJ2-5; 7 bases are a match to TRBD2. The CDR3 totals 15 residues. V was clipped by 4 bases and J by 1 base; unmatched bases: 6. From germline, CDR1 is SGHAT and CDR2 FQNNGV. CDR3 region: CASSSGGRIQETQYF. CDR3 nucleotides: TGTGCCAGCAGCTCCGGGGGGAGAATCCAAGAGACCCAGTACTTC.

The rearrangement links TRBV6-2 or TRBV6-3 to TRBJ1-1, with unresolved D. V lost 0 bases, J lost 0 bases, and 5 bases lay in between. Germline values: CDR1 MNHEY, CDR2 SVGEGT. The CDR3 is 14 residues long. The CDR3 coding sequence is TGTGCCAGCAGTTACTCCCCTATGAACACTGAAGCTTTCTTT. It yields the protein CASSYSPMNTEAFF.

The chain links TRBV3-1 (or the pseudogene TRBV3-2) to TRBJ2-2; a possible D gene is TRBD1 (6 bases). Germline CDR1 reads LGHDT; CDR2 reads YNNKEL (reference sequence). V was clipped by 4 bases and J by 5 bases, with 14 bases between them. The CDR3 contains 15 residues. The CDR3 sequence is CASSPSGEGTGELFF. CDR3 DNA: TGTGCCAGCAGCCCTTCAGGGGAAGGGACCGGGGAGCTGTTTTTT.